The T cell receptor beta chain under discussion was sequenced for a study of T cell repertoires in cytomegalovirus infection. Across the study: Carrying CMV and the relevant HLA type showed in public TCR beta signatures. Overall study findings and caveats: Clonotypes of TCR beta that were HLA-C-restricted and CMV-specific dominated the ex vivo response. Using cumulative public TCR beta family frequency, the authors identified those who carried CMV together with the relevant HLA.

CDR3 length: 16 residues. The ends lost 5 bases at V and 2 bases at J; junction bases unmatched: 5. CDR1 is MGHDK and CDR2 is SYGVNS in the germline V gene. Using its own MiXCR run on the reads, TCRdb lists one record per CDR3 protein. This table holds about 830,000 distinct CDR3 sequences, 30% to 35% found once. About this clonotype: The antigen is not known.

The chain has TRBV25-1 and TRBJ2-1; 11 bases line up with TRBD2. The sample in question was cultured CD8+ T cells from PBMCs, obtained from culture after CMV antigen stimulation. The sequence was collected from a human donor in good health (CMV status not recorded). Some clones in this sample may be carry-over from other donors' samples. The chain's CDR3 is CASSKLAGETYNEQFF. DNA for the CDR3: TGTGCCAGCAGTAAACTAGCGGGGGAAACCTACAATGAGCAGTTCTTC.